Detailed here is one T cell receptor (beta chain). Time point: baseline pretreatment blood. Regarding treatment: 15 Gy SBRT to primary tumor, nephrectomy 4 weeks later. Clear cell pathology was present in this patient's renal cell carcinoma. The repertoire was sequenced with immunoSEQ multiplex PCR; TCRdb's copy has only in-frame clones and lacks some. The data hold approximately 140,000 clones, with over 65% observed a single time. These data come from a study of radiation and T cells in renal cell carcinoma. Germline V gene data show CDR1 as SGHAT and CDR2 as FQDESV (reference sequence). There are 15 residues in the CDR3. V gave up 4 bases and J gave up 3 bases; unmatched junction bases: 5.

The material was blood, obtained from a patient whose treatment included radiotherapy and nephrectomy. The V call is TRBV11-1, the J call TRBJ2-3, with 9 nucleotides matching TRBD1. The sequence was obtained from a woman aged 45-60 years with renal cell carcinoma. The CDR3 sequence is CASSSATGGTDTQYF. CDR3 DNA sequence: TGTGCCAGCAGCTCGGCGACAGGGGGTACAGATACGCAGTATTTT.